These 14 T cell receptor beta chains were all obtained from the same sample, sequenced in a study of blood T cell repertoires in COVID-19. Clones were sequenced by immunoSEQ multiplex PCR, and TCRdb holds only the in-frame ones, with some missing. Here the sample spans roughly 190,000 clones, around nine tenths being singletons. Specimen: peripheral blood. These receptors all stem from a middle-aged woman who had recovered from COVID-19.

The chain combines TRBV12-3 or TRBV12-4 with TRBJ1-1; 7 bases fit TRBD1. The ends lost 3 bases at V and 6 bases at J; junction bases unmatched: 1. The CDR3 is 12 residues long. The CDR3 nucleotides are TGTGCCAGCAGTTTCGGGACAGCTGAAGCTTTCTTT. Protein: CASSFGTAEAFF.

This chain joins TRBV5-1 and TRBJ2-5; D is perhaps TRBD2 (6 bases). Germline loops: CDR1 SGHRS, CDR2 YFSETQ. This CDR3 has 16 residues. Trimming removed 1 base from V and 2 bases from J, with 15 bases in between. CDR3 protein: CASSLSGVLGQETQYF. CDR3 sequence (DNA): TGCGCCAGCAGCTTGTCGGGGGTCTTAGGTCAAGAGACCCAGTACTTC. The full variable domain, its missing parts supplied by reference TRBV5-1 and TRBJ2-5, is KAGVTQTPRYLIKTRGQQVTLSCSPISGHRSVSWYQQTPGQGLQFLFEYFSETQRNKGNFPGRFSGRQFSNSRSEMNVSTLELGDSALYLCASSLSGVLGQETQYFGPGTRLLVL.

V is TRBV6-5 and J is TRBJ2-1, with TRBD1 identical over 9 bases. Germline-derived CDR1 and CDR2 are MNHEY and SVGAGI. With 6 bases clipped from V and 8 bases from J, the junction kept 11 bases outside the gene matches. This CDR3 spans 15 amino acids. This CDR3 is CASRRRDRVGDEQFF. Here the CDR3 DNA reads TGTGCCAGCAGGCGCCGGGACAGGGTTGGTGATGAGCAGTTCTTC.

V is TRBV7-2 and J is TRBJ2-3; 8 nucleotides align to TRBD2. Germline CDR1 reads SGHTA; CDR2 reads FQGNSA. V lost 5 bases to trimming and J lost 6 bases; unmatched junction nucleotides: 13. The CDR3 has 16 amino acids. CDR3 loop: CASSPFPSGSGDTQYF. The CDR3 DNA reads as TGTGCCAGCAGCCCATTCCCAAGCGGGAGTGGCGATACGCAGTATTTT.

The rearrangement uses TRBV5-5 and TRBJ1-1; weak D call: TRBD1 (5 bases). Germline V gene sequence: CDR1 SGHKS, CDR2 YYEKEE (reference sequence). This CDR3 is 14 amino acids long. V was cut by 0 bases and J by 4 bases, with 10 bases left in between. The DNA of the CDR3 is TGTGCCAGCAGCTTGGTCAGGGATGGCACTGAAGCTTTCTTT. This codes for CASSLVRDGTEAFF.

In the case of this clone: The sample holds other DNA sequences that translate to the same CDR3. The chain combines TRBV5-1 with TRBJ2-5, with 8 nucleotides matching TRBD1. V lost 3 bases to trimming and J lost 5 bases; unmatched junction nucleotides: 6. Germline CDR1 is SGHRS and CDR2 is YFSETQ. The length of the CDR3 is 14 residues. CDR3 sequence (DNA): TGCGCCAGCAGCTCAGGACAGGGAGGCGAGACCCAGTACTTC. Its protein product is CASSSGQGGETQYF. The complete variable domain, with remaining parts taken from reference TRBV5-1 and TRBJ2-5, reads KAGVTQTPRYLIKTRGQQVTLSCSPISGHRSVSWYQQTPGQGLQFLFEYFSETQRNKGNFPGRFSGRQFSNSRSEMNVSTLELGDSALYLCASSSGQGGETQYFGPGTRLLVL.

V and J are TRBV4-1 and TRBJ2-2; tentatively, D is TRBD2 (5 bases). Trimming pared 0 bases from V and 1 base from J, leaving 15 bases between. Germline lookup yields CDR1 MGHRA and CDR2 YSYEKL. CDR3 length: 18 amino acids. The DNA of the CDR3 is TGCGCCAGCAGCCAAGAACCGGCTAGCCCAAAGAACACCGGGGAGCTGTTTTTT. This gives the protein CASSQEPASPKNTGELFF.

In this sample, this clone turned up once. The V call is TRBV6-6, the J call TRBJ1-5; D perhaps matches TRBD1 (6 bases). The CDR3 spans 15 residues. Between the trimmed V and J ends, which lost 7 bases and 0 bases, there was a span of 13 bases. The germline V gene has CDR1 MNHNY and CDR2 SVGAGI (reference sequence). The CDR3 region is CASMGGGASNQPQHF. The DNA for the CDR3 is TGTGCCAGCATGGGGGGGGGCGCTAGCAATCAGCCCCAGCATTTT.

The rearrangement uses TRBV4-3 and TRBJ2-7; TRBD1 aligns across 8 bases. This CDR3 has 15 amino acids. Per germline, CDR1 LGHNA and CDR2 YSLEER. J was trimmed by 4 bases and V by 2 bases; bases with no gene match: 7. The CDR3 sequence: CASSQHPGQAYEQYF. CDR3 coding DNA: TGCGCCAGCAGCCAACACCCGGGACAGGCTTACGAGCAGTACTTC.

This sequence joins TRBV29-1 and TRBJ2-1; 9 nucleotides agree with TRBD1. The germline CDR1 and CDR2 sequences are SQVTM and ANQGSEA. The V segment lost 4 bases and the J segment 2 bases; nucleotides outside the gene matches: 3. This CDR3 has 14 residues. CDR3 in amino acids: CSVGGQGPYNEQFF. CDR3 DNA sequence: TGCAGCGTTGGGGGACAGGGACCCTACAATGAGCAGTTCTTC.

This clone was observed a handful of times. The chain combines TRBV7-8 with TRBJ2-7, with TRBD1 matching over 8 bases. V lost 5 bases and J lost 6; bases outside the gene matches: 3. CDR1 is SGHVS, CDR2 FQNEAQ, per germline. CDR3 length equals 12 residues. The chain's CDR3 is CASSPGTGEQYF. The CDR3 coding sequence is TGTGCCAGCAGCCCCGGGACAGGCGAGCAGTACTTC.

A few counts support this clone. The gene calls are TRBV27 and TRBJ2-7, with a tentative D call TRBD1 (5 bases). CDR1 and CDR2 (germline): MNHEY, SMNVEV (reference sequence). The CDR3 consists of 13 residues. V gave up 5 bases and J gave up 0 bases, with 8 bases separating them. CDR3 DNA: TGTGCCAGCAGTCAGGGTGACTCCTACGAGCAGTACTTC. Translation gives CASSQGDSYEQYF.

This chain uses TRBV6-4 with TRBJ2-3; D is unresolved. Germline V gene lookup returns CDR1 MRHNA and CDR2 SNTAGT. Trimming left V 4 bases short and J 4 bases short, with 9 bases between. The CDR3 covers 13 residues. CDR3: CASSALYADTQYF. The CDR3 DNA reads as TGTGCCAGCAGTGCCCTTTATGCAGATACGCAGTATTTT.

This clone was detected once. V and J are TRBV3-1 (or the pseudogene TRBV3-2) and TRBJ1-2, with no clear D. This CDR3 contains 13 residues. Per the germline V gene, CDR1 is LGHDT and CDR2 is YNNKEL (reference sequence). The V gene lost 0 bases and the J gene lost 8 bases, with 10 bases spanning the gap. The CDR3 region is CASSQDLGEGYTF. The CDR3, as DNA: TGTGCCAGCAGCCAAGATCTTGGGGAGGGCTACACCTTC.